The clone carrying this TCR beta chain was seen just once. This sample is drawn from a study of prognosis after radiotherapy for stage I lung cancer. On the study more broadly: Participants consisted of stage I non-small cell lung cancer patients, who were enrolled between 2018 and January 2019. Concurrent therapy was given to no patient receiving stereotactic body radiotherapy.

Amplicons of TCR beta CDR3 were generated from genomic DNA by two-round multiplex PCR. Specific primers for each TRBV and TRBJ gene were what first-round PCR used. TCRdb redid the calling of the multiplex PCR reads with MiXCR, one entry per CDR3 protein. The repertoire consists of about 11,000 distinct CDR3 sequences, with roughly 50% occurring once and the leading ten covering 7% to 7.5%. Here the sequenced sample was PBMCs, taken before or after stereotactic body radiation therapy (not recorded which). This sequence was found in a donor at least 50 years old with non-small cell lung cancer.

The CDR3 coding sequence is TGCAGTGCTAGAAAGACGGGACAGGGGAGTTCAGATACGCAGTATTTT. Its translation: CSARKTGQGSSDTQYF. This chain uses TRBV20-1 with TRBJ2-3; TRBD1 matches 10 bases. From germline, CDR1 is DFQATT and CDR2 SNEGSKA (reference sequence). V shed 2 bases and J 4 bases; nucleotides not matched to a gene: 9. The CDR3 runs to 16 residues.